Only one count was recorded for the clone carrying this T cell receptor beta chain. Tuberculin skin test and IGRA determined adolescents' latent tuberculosis status at entry. Profiling relied on immunoSEQ multiplex PCR, and the TCRdb table lists in-frame clones only, not all of them. Of about 25,000 clones in the sample, just under 97% are singletons; the top ten hold more than 7.5%. This entry is derived from a study of T cells in tuberculosis. The overall study: This South African cohort compared adolescents with or without latent tuberculosis against adults with active tuberculosis.

V lost 3 bases and J lost 2, with 14 bases in between. This CDR3 spans 16 amino acids. Germline CDR1 and CDR2: LNHDA and SQIVND (reference sequence). This rearrangement joins TRBV19 to TRBJ1-5; D not certain. This receptor was identified in a donor between 10 and 35 years old with latent tuberculosis or without tuberculosis infection. Sequenced: PBMCs. As DNA, the CDR3 is TGTGCCAGTAGTATCTCCGGGGTCTATGGCAATCAGCCCCAGCATTTT. It translates to CASSISGVYGNQPQHF. The full variable domain, rest sourced from reference TRBV19 and TRBJ1-5, is DGGITQSPKYLFRKEGQNVTLSCEQNLNHDAMYWYRQDPGQGLRLIYYSQIVNDFQKGDIAEGYSVSREKKESFPLTVTSAQKNPTAFYLCASSISGVYGNQPQHFGDGTRLSIL.